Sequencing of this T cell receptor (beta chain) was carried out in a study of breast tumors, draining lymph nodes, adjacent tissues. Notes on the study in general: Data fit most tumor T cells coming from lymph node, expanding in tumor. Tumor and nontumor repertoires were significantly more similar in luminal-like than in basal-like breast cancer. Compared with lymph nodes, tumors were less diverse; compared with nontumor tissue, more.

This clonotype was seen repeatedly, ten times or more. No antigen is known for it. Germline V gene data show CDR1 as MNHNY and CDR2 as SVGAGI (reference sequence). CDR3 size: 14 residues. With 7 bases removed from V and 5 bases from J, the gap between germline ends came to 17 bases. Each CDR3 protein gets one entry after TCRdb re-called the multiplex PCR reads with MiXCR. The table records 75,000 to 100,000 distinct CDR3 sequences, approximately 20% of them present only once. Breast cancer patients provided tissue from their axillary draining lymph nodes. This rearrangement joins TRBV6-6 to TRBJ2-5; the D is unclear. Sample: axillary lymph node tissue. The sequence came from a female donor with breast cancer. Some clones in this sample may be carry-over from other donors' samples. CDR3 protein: CASTGVASVETQYF. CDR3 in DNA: TGTGCCAGCACCGGAGTGGCAAGCGTGGAGACCCAGTACTTC.